The subject of this entry is one T cell receptor (beta chain). V was cut by 0 bases and J by 2 bases, with 8 bases left in between. Germline CDR1 and CDR2: SGHTA and FQGNSA. There are 15 residues in the CDR3. The record originates from a study of blood T cell repertoires in COVID-19. About the research overall: There were acute and convalescent COVID-19 samples, and they came from the United States, Italy and Spain. The analysed material was cDNA or gDNA that came from T cells, B-cell-depleted T cells, or PBMCs.

Per the authors' pipeline: Amplification of reference gene primers provided the estimated nucleated cell counts. Clones were read by immunoSEQ multiplex PCR, and TCRdb kept only the in-frame ones, dropping some. For V, J and clone size, that table is used; D and trimming come from the DNA. The sample carries around 25,000 clones, under 85% recorded once. Material for sequencing was peripheral blood. The receptor's source is a man aged 70 or older with acute or convalescent COVID-19. The chain carries TRBV7-2 and TRBJ1-5, with no clear D. This CDR3 reads CASSLAHSGNQPQHF. For the CDR3, the DNA is TGTGCCAGCAGCTTAGCCCACAGTGGCAATCAGCCCCAGCATTTT.